This T cell receptor beta chain was obtained from a study of blood T cells in healthy people across ages. Whole-study context: About one barcoded TCR beta cDNA was captured per two T cells.

A second PCR, run for 7 to 11 cycles, used a sample-barcoded 5' primer plus a J-beta primer mix. TCRdb re-called the 5' RACE reads through MiXCR, storing one row per CDR3 protein. The top ten clones hold more than 20% of a sample with some 700,000 distinct CDR3 sequences, around 46% of them seen once. Deletions cut 0 bases from V and 2 bases from J, with 12 bases between. Germline CDR1 and CDR2: DFQATT and SNEGSKA (reference sequence). CDR3 length: 15 residues. The sequence derives from an older woman in good health. V usage is TRBV20-1 and J usage is TRBJ2-3; D is uncertain. The material sequenced was blood. The CDR3 DNA follows: TGCAGTGCTAGAGATCATCTCAGGACCACAGATACGCAGTATTTT. It codes for CSARDHLRTTDTQYF.